The following is a T cell receptor beta chain sequence with its context. Its antigen specificity is not known. No base quality values were provided; no much bigger clone lies one nucleotide off. The data were obtained in a study of control samples from healthy donors and cancer patients (dated by TCRdb to the early 2020s). The CDR3 covers 15 residues, taking in both the cysteine and the phenylalanine. The only DNA kept is the CDR3, 45 bases in frame from the first base. The germline V gene specifies MDHEN as CDR1 and SYDVKM as CDR2. Here V drops 3 bases and J drops 5 bases, and the junction holds 4 bases not matched to any gene. The library came from the immunoSEQ multiplex PCR assay. Here the immuneACCESS table is served through TCRdb, limited to in-frame sequences with V and J called. Missing clones are a known gap in these copies; in checked studies unresolved V genes cover under half, and the rest lacks a known reason. The sample includes about 42,000 clones, with over 65% observed a single time. Less than 55% of the sample belongs to the ten largest clones.

The chain was built from TRBV28 and TRBJ1-4, and 9 bases in between align with TRBD1. The clonotype originates from a man aged 55 to 69 in good health. The sequenced sample consisted of blood. The CDR3 has the sequence CASSLSGTGNEKLFF. DNA sequence: TGTGCCAGCAGTTTGTCCGGGACAGGGAATGAAAAACTGTTTTTT.